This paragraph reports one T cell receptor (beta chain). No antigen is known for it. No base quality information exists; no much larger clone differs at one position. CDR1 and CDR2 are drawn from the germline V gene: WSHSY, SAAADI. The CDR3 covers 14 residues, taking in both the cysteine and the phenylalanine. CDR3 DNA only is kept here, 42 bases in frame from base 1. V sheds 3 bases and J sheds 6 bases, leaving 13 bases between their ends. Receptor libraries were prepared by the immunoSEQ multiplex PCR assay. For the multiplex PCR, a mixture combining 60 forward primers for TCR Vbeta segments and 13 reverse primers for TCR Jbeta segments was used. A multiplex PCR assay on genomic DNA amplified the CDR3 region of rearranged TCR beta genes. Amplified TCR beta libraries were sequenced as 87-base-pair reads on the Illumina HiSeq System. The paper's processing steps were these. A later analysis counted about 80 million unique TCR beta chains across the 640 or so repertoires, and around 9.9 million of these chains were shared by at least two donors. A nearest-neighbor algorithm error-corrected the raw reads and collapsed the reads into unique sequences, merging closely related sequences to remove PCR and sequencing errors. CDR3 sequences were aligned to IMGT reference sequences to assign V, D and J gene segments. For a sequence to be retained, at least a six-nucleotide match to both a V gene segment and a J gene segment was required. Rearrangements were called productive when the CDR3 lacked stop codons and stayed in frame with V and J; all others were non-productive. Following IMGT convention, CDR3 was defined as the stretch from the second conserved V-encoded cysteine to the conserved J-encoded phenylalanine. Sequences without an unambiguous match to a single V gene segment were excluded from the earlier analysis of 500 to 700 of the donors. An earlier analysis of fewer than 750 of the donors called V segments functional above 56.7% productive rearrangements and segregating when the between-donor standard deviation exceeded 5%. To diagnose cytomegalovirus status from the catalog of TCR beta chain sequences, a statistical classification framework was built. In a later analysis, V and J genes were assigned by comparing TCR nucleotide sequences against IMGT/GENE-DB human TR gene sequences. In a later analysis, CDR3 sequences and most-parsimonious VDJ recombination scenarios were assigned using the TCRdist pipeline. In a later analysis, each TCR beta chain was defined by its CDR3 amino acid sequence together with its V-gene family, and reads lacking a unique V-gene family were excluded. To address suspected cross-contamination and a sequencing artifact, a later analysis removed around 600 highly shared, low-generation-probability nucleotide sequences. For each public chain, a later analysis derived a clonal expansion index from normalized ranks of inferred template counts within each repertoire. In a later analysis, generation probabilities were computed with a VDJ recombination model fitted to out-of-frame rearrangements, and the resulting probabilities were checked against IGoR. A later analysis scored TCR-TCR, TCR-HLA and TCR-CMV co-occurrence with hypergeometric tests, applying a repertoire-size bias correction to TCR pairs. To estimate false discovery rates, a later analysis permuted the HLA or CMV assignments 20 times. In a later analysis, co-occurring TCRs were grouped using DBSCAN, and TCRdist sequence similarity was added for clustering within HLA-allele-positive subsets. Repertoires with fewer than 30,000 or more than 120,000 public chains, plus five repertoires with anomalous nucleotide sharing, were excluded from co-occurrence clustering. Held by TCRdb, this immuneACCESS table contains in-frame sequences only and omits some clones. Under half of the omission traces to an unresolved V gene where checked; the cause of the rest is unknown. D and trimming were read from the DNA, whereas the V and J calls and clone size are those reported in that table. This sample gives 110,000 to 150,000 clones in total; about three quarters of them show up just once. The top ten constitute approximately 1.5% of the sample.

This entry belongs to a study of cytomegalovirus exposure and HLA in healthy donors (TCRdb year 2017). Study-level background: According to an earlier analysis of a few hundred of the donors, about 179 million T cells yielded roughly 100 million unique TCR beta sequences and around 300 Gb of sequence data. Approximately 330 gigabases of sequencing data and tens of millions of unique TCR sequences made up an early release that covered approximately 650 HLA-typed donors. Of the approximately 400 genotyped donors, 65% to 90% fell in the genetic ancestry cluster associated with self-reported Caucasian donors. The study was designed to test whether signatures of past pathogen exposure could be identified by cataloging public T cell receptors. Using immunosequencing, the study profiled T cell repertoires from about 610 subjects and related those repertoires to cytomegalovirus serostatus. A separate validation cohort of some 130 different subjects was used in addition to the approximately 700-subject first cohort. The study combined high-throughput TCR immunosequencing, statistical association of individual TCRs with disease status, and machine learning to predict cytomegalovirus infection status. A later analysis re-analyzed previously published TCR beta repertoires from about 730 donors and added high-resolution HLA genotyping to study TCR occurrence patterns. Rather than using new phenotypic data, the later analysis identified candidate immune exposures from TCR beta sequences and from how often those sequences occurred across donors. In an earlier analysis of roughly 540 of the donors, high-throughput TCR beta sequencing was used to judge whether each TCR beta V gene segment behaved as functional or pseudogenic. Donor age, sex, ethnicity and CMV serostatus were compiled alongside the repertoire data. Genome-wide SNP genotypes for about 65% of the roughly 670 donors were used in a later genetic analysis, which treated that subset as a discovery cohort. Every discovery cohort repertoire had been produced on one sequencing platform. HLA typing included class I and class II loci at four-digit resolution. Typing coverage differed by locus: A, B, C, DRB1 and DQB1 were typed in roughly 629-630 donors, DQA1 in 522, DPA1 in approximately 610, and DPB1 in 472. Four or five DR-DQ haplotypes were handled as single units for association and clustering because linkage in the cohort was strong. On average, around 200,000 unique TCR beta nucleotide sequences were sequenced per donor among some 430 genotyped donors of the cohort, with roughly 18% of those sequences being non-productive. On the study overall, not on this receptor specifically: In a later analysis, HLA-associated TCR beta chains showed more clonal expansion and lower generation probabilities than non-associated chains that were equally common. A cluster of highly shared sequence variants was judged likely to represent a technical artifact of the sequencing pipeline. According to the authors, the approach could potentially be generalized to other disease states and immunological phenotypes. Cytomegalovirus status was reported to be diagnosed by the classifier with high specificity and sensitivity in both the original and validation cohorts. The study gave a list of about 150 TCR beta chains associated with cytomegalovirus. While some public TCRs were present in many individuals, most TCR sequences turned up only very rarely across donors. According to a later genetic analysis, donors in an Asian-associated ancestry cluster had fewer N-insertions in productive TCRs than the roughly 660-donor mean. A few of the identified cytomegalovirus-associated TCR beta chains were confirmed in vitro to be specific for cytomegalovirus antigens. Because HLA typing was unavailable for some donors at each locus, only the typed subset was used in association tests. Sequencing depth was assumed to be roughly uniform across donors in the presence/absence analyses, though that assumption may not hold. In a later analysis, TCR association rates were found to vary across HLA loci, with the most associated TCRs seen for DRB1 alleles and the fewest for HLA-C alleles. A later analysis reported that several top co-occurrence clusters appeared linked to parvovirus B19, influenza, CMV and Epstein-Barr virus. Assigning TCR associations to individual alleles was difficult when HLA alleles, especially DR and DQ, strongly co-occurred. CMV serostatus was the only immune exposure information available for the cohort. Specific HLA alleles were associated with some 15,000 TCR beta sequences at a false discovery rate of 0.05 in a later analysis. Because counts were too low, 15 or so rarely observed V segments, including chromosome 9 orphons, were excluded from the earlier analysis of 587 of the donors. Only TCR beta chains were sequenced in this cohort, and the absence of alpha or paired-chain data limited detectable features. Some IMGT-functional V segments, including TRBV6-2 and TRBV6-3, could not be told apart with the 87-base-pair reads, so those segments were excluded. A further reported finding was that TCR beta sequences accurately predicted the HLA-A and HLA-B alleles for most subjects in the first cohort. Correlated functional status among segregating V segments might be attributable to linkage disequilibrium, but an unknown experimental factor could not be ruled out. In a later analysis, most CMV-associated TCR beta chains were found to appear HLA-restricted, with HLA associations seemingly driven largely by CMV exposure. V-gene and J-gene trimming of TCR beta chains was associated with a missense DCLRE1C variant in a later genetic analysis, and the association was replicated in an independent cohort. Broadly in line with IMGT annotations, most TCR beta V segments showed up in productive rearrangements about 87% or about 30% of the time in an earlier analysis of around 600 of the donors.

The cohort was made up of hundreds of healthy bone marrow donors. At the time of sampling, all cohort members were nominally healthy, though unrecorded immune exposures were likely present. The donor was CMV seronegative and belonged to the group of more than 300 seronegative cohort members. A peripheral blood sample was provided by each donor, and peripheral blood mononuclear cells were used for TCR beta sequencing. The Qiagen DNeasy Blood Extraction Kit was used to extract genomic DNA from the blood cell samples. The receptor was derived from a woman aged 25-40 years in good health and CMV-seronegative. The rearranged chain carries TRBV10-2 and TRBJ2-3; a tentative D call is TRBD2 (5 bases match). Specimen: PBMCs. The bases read TGCGCCAGCAGTGAATCCTCGGGCGGGGATACGCAGTATTTT. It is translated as CASSESSGGDTQYF.